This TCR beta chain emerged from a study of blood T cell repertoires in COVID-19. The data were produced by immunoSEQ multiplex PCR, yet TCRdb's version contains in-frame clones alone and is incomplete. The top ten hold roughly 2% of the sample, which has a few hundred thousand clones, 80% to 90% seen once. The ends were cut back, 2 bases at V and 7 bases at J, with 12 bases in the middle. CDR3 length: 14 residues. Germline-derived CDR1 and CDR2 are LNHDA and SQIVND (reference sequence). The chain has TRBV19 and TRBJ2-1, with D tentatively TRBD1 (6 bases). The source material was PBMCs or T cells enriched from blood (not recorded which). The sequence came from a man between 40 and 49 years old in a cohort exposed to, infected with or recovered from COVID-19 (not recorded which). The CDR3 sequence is CASSIQGMGNEQFF. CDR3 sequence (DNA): TGTGCCAGTAGTATACAGGGGATGGGGAATGAGCAGTTCTTC. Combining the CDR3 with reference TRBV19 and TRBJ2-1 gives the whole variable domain DGGITQSPKYLFRKEGQNVTLSCEQNLNHDAMYWYRQDPGQGLRLIYYSQIVNDFQKGDIAEGYSVSREKKESFPLTVTSAQKNPTAFYLCASSIQGMGNEQFFGPGTRLTVL.